This T cell receptor beta chain appears in the sequencing data of a study of blood T cell repertoires in COVID-19. Study at large: The samples span acute and convalescent COVID-19 from the United States, Italy and Spain. From T cells, B-cell-depleted T cells, or PBMCs came the material, which was cDNA or gDNA.

In the authors' methods: How many nucleated cells were present was estimated from reference gene primer amplification. Some clones are missing from TCRdb's copy, which holds only in-frame ones; the method was immunoSEQ multiplex PCR. The DNA gave D and trimming, while V, J and clone size come from that table. The table shows tens of thousands of clones, with around four fifths occurring only once. This TCR was recovered from a human donor with acute or convalescent COVID-19. The donor label of this sample is uncertain. The specimen sequenced was peripheral blood.

This CDR3 is CAWSVPDRASTGYTF. The DNA of the CDR3 is TGTGCCTGGAGTGTACCCGACAGGGCGAGTACGGGCTACACCTTC. The chain carries TRBV30 and TRBJ1-2, with 7 bases matching TRBD1. CDR1 is GTSNPN, CDR2 SVGIG, per germline (reference sequence). CDR3 length: 15 residues. J lost 8 bases, V lost 0 bases, and 12 bases had no gene match. Full variable domain (remainder filled in from reference TRBV30 and TRBJ1-2): SQTIHQWPATLVQPVGSPLSLECTVEGTSNPNLYWYRQAAGRGLQLLFYSVGIGQISSEVPQNLSASRPQDRQFILSSKKLLLSDSGFYLCAWSVPDRASTGYTFGSGTRLTVV.